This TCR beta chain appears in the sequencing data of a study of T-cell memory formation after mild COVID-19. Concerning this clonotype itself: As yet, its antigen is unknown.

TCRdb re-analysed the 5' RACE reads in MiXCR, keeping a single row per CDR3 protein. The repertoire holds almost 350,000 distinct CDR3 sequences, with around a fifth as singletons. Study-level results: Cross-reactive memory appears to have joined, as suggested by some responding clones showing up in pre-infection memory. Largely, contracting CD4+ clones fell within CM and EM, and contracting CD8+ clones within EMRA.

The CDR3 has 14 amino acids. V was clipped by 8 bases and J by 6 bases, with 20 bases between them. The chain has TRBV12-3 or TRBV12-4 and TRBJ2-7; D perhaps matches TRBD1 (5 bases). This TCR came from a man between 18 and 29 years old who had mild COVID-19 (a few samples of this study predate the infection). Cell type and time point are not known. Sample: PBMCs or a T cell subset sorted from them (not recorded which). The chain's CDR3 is CASRLQLGRGEQYF. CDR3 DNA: TGTGCCAGCCGCCTCCAGTTGGGGCGAGGCGAGCAGTACTTC.